This T cell receptor beta chain stems from a study of technical replicates of blood from a few donors. TCRdb keeps only in-frame clones here, not all; method: immunoSEQ multiplex PCR. The table shows some 80,000 clones, with roughly 95% occurring only once. The source is a human donor in good health. Sequenced sample: T cells isolated from PBMCs.

This chain's CDR3 is CVRSPTSGSCYEQYF. Here the CDR3 DNA reads TGTGTCAGAAGCCCTACTAGCGGGAGTTGCTACGAGCAGTACTTC. The rearrangement uses TRBV7-5 and TRBJ2-7; the DNA was not compared with TRBD2, the D call given in the table. TRBV7-5 is recorded as a pseudogene. This CDR3 comprises 15 residues.